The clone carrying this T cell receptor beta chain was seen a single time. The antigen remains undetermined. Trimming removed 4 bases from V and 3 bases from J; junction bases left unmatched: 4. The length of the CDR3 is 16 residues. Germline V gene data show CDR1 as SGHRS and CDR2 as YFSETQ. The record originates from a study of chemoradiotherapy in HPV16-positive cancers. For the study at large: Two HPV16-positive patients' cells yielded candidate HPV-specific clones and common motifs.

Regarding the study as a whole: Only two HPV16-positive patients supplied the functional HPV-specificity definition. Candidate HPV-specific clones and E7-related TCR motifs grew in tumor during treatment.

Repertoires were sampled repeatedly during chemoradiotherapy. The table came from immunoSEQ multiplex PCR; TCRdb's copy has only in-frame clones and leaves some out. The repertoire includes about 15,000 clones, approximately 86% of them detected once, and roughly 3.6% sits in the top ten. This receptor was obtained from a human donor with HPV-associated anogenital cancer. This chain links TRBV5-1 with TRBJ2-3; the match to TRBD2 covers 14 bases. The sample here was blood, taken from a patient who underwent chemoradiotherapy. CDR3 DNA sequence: TGCGCCAGCAGCGGAGGGACTAGCGGGGGAACAGATACGCAGTATTTT. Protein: CASSGGTSGGTDTQYF.